Given below is one T cell receptor beta chain in context. What antigen it recognizes has not been identified. Base qualities were left out, and no much larger clone turns up one base away. The cohort comprised nearly 30 patients with locally advanced or metastatic urothelial carcinoma treated at Memorial Sloan Kettering on a trial protocol. Peripheral blood mononuclear cells were collected from each patient pretreatment and during treatment, giving between 1 and 8 total time points per patient. The Qiagen DNeasy Blood extraction kit was used to purify genomic DNA from total PBMCs and tumor samples. PBMCs were collected pretreatment and during treatment, and were isolated and stored as previously described. The sample belongs to a study of PD-L1 blockade in urothelial cancer (dated by TCRdb to 2016 to 2017). For context, the study as a whole: Therapy was started in the mid-2010s for all patients, and atezolizumab 1,200 mg was administered intravenously every 3 weeks. About 90% of the roughly 29 patients were identified as males with urothelial cancer of bladder origin, and a prior smoking history was reported by 18 of 29 patients. An ECOG performance status of 0 or 1 was recorded for the patients, and 0 to 3 prior chemotherapy regimens had been received by the patients. Blood samples were analyzed at 3 weeks after treatment start (second dose) and at 6 weeks after treatment start. Blood samples gave a median of approximately 150,000 T cells and roughly 83,000 unique TCRs, with a median clonality of around 0.08. The study was an exploratory multi-omic analysis of somatic, immune and clinical correlates of response to PD-L1 blockade with atezolizumab in urothelial cancer. Pretreatment tumor samples, along with matched peripheral blood serially collected before and after atezolizumab treatment, were subjected to TCR sequencing. Durable clinical benefit meant progression-free survival longer than 6 months, and TCR features were also tested against progression-free and overall survival. In the same patients who had TCR sequencing, pretreatment tumors also underwent whole exome sequencing and RNA sequencing. About 10 patients reached durable clinical benefit, while 20 patients did not. Pretreatment blood TCR-seq was available for under 35 patients, at least one posttreatment blood collection was obtained for about 24 patients, and tumor TCR-seq was available for about 24 patients.

What the authors observed across the whole study: Because the sample size was small (n of about 29) and many exploratory analyses were performed, the results are intended to be hypothesis-generating. Among patients with durable benefit, tumor-associated TCR clones showed greater expansion in peripheral blood 3 weeks after treatment started (n ≈ 20, p = 0.022). Improved progression-free and overall survival was found to be associated with pretreatment peripheral blood TCR clonality below the median.

Each PCR received spiked-in synthetic TCR analog templates so that absolute template abundance could be estimated from read counts. The immunoSEQ assay used bias-controlled V and J gene primers to amplify TCRbeta CDR3 regions from genomic DNA. Rearranged TCRbeta segments were sequenced at approximately 20X coverage. Regarding the original processing steps: Clustering was used to correct sequencing errors, and CDR3s were annotated against IMGT so that V, D and J genes could be assigned. Out-of-frame and stop-codon sequences were excluded, and only productive TCRbeta rearrangements were used in downstream analyses. Clonality was calculated as one minus the Shannon entropy normalized by the log of the number of unique productive sequences. Clones differing between time points or between blood and tumor were identified by Fisher's exact test with Benjamini-Hochberg correction at adjusted p below 0.01. The immuneACCESS repertoire file appears here via TCRdb, limited to in-frame rearrangements. These files lack a portion of the clones; in checked studies, under half of the deficit traces to unresolved V genes, and the cause of the others is not known. That table gives V, J and clone size, and the DNA gave D and trimming. In this sample the table shows 100,000 or so clones, roughly 88% of which occur a single time. The ten largest account for approximately 2.4% of the sample.

The V and J ends are trimmed by 1 base and 4 bases, leaving 7 bases between them. Spanning cysteine to phenylalanine, the CDR3 consists of 13 amino acids. The sequence is cut down to CDR3 DNA, 39 bases in frame from base 1. Based on the germline V gene, the CDR1 and CDR2 sequences are SGDLS and YYNGEE. This sequence uses TRBV9 and TRBJ2-3; the D gene cannot be resolved reliably. The clonotype originates from a man aged 50-60 years with urothelial cancer. Sequenced material: PBMCs, taken around atezolizumab (anti-PD-L1) treatment. The CDR3 reads CASSVSPADTQYF. The base sequence is TGTGCCAGCAGCGTAAGCCCCGCAGATACGCAGTATTTT.